This TCR beta chain was recovered during a study of regulatory T cells in long-lasting Graves disease. Broader study findings: The number of shared public clonotypes was higher in persistent patients (around 2,700) than new patients (966).

Germline V lookup: CDR1 SGHTA, CDR2 FQGTGA. Trimming took 4 bases from V and 3 from J, leaving 15 bases between them. This CDR3 has 15 residues. In building TCR beta libraries, iRepertoire HTBI primers were used together with Arm-PCR of CDR3 regions. TCRdb recomputed calls from the multiplex PCR reads with MiXCR, one row per CDR3 protein. The sample records a few hundred thousand distinct CDR3 sequences, about a fifth being singletons. Time point given: persistent/refractory GD, antithyroid drugs over 5 years with positive TRAb. TCR sequences were obtained from RNA taken from PBMCs. On this clonotype: The antigen remains unidentified. With a much larger clone just one base away, this may be a read error. The conserved final phenylalanine or tryptophan is absent from the CDR3, which likely points to a read error.

The TCR was taken from a female donor with Graves disease. The chain combines TRBV7-3 with TRBJ2-5, with D perhaps TRBD1 (5 bases). Sequenced here: peripheral blood mononuclear cells (PBMCs), sampled when the disease was refractory, from a patient treated with antithyroid drugs. The CDR3, as DNA: TGTGCCAGCAGCTACCAGGGCCTCAAGGAAGAGACCCAGTACCTC. Translation: CASSYQGLKEETQYL.